Below, 14 T cell receptor beta chains from the same sample are listed, as sequenced in a study of T cells after yellow fever vaccination. TCRdb called the 5' RACE reads again in MiXCR, with one record for every CDR3 protein. Of approximately 300,000 distinct CDR3 sequences listed, about 11% were seen once; the top ten hold 3.3%. The sequencing here drew on CD4+ T cells sorted from PBMCs, taken 45 days after the yellow fever booster vaccination. All receptors come from a man younger than 35 who received the YFV17D yellow fever vaccine.

At least ten counts were recorded for this clonotype. V usage is TRBV5-6 and J usage is TRBJ2-5; a weak D match, TRBD1 (6 bases). V was shortened by 0 bases and J by 1 base, with 7 bases between the two germline ends. The CDR3 totals 14 residues. Germline CDR1 SGHDT, CDR2 YYEEEE. CDR3 loop: CASSLGGGQETQYF. The CDR3 coding sequence is TGTGCCAGCAGCTTGGGAGGGGGCCAAGAGACCCAGTACTTC.

This clonotype has a handful of counts. The J gene is TRBJ2-7, the V gene TRBV6-1; tentatively, D is TRBD1 (6 bases). V was trimmed by 7 bases and J by 1 base, leaving 17 bases between them. This CDR3 has 15 residues. Looked up from germline, CDR1 is MNHNS and CDR2 is SASEGT. CDR3 sequence reads: CASTRSGTGSYEQYV. CDR3 nucleotide sequence: TGTGCCAGCACCCGTTCAGGAACAGGGTCCTACGAGCAGTACGTC.

This chain uses TRBV28 with TRBJ1-1, with D maybe TRBD1 (6 bases). The V gene's germline CDR1 is MDHEN and CDR2 SYDVKM. The V end lost 5 bases, the J end lost 5 bases, and 12 bases lay between the germline ends. This CDR3 has 13 residues. The CDR3 sequence is CASSQGSRTEAFF. As DNA, the CDR3 is TGTGCCAGCAGTCAGGGGAGTCGGACTGAAGCTTTCTTT. Complete variable domain (other parts from reference TRBV28 and TRBJ1-1): DVKVTQSSRYLVKRTGEKVFLECVQDMDHENMFWYRQDPGLGLRLIYFSYDVKMKEKGDIPEGYSVSREKKERFSLILESASTNQTSMYLCASSQGSRTEAFFGQGTRLTVV.

This clonotype was counted only a few times. The chain couples TRBV9 to TRBJ2-5; D possibly corresponds to TRBD2 (7 bases). V lost 0 bases, J lost 4 bases, and 13 bases lay in between. Germline V CDR1 and CDR2: SGDLS, YYNGEE. The CDR3 runs 15 residues. CDR3 nucleotide sequence: TGTGCCAGCAGCGTAGGAGGCGGGGGCGGAGAGACCCAGTACTTC. It yields the protein CASSVGGGGGETQYF.

This clonotype turned up a few times. This chain connects TRBV11-2 to TRBJ2-1, with TRBD1 as a possible D gene (5 bases). The V end was cut by 2 bases, the J end by 2 bases, with 19 bases between. The germline CDR1 and CDR2 sequences are SGHAT and FQNNGV. The CDR3 is 18 amino acids. The CDR3 region has the DNA TGTGCCAGCAGCTTAAGGGGTAACTCATATCTCCCCTACAATGAGCAGTTCTTC. Protein sequence: CASSLRGNSYLPYNEQFF.

J is TRBJ1-4 and V is TRBV29-1; a possible D gene is TRBD1 (5 bases). V lost 5 bases and J lost 4, with 14 bases in between. In germline, CDR1 is SQVTM, CDR2 ANQGSEA. The CDR3 sequence is 14 residues long. The CDR3 sequence: CSVRVGDLNEKLFF. CDR3 in DNA: TGCAGCGTTCGGGTCGGGGACCTTAATGAAAAACTGTTTTTT.

V gene TRBV18 combines with J gene TRBJ1-6, with D possibly matching TRBD1 (5 bases). Per germline, CDR1 KGHSH and CDR2 LQKENI. The CDR3 has 17 amino acids. Trimming removed 4 bases from V and 8 bases from J, with 21 bases in between. The CDR3 nucleotides read TGTGCCAGCTCACTCGACAGACCAGGGCGTCCGGATTCACCCCTCCACTTT. Its protein is CASSLDRPGRPDSPLHF.

This clonotype turned up a few times. This chain links TRBV19 with TRBJ2-3, with D unresolved. CDR1 LNHDA and CDR2 SQIVND come from the germline V gene (reference sequence). V lost 0 bases, J lost 7 bases, and 11 bases lay in between. This CDR3 is built from 14 residues. The CDR3: CASSIDGALYTQYF. In DNA, the CDR3 is TGTGCCAGTAGTATAGATGGAGCATTGTATACGCAGTATTTT.

This clonotype occurred many times. This chain connects TRBV14 to TRBJ2-5; no clear D gene. The CDR3 is 13 residues long. V lost 0 bases to trimming and J lost 4 bases, with 6 bases between them. Per the germline V gene, CDR1 is SGHDN and CDR2 is FVKESK. The chain's CDR3 is CASSQDWGETQYF. DNA for the CDR3: TGTGCCAGCAGCCAAGATTGGGGAGAGACCCAGTACTTC.

The V call is TRBV6-2 or TRBV6-3, the J call TRBJ1-5; possible D gene TRBD1, 5 bases. The CDR3 runs to 17 residues. CDR1 MNHEY and CDR2 SVGEGT come from the germline V gene. The V and J ends lost 4 bases and 7 bases respectively, with 23 bases between them. The CDR3 protein is CASSWSHGTAYGQPQHF. CDR3 nucleotide sequence: TGTGCCAGCAGTTGGAGCCATGGGACGGCTTACGGACAGCCCCAGCATTTT.

In its sample, this clonotype was seen a few times. The chain couples TRBV6-2 or TRBV6-3 to TRBJ2-5; D remains unclear. Germline assignment: CDR1 MNHEY and CDR2 SVGEGT. The CDR3 is made up of 13 amino acids. Between the trimmed V and J ends, which lost 3 bases and 1 base, there was a span of 6 bases. Written as DNA, the CDR3 is TGTGCCAGCAGTTATGCGTCCCAAGAGACCCAGTACTTC. This translates into CASSYASQETQYF.

This clonotype was counted many times. The V and J genes are TRBV10-3 and TRBJ2-1; 11 nucleotides align to TRBD2. The CDR3 runs to 15 residues. Germline CDR1 ENHRY, CDR2 SYGVKD. The ends lost 6 bases at V and 5 bases at J; junction bases unmatched: 6. DNA of the CDR3: TGTGCCATCAGCCTTAGCGGGGGGGCCAACAATGAGCAGTTCTTC. Translating gives CAISLSGGANNEQFF.

This chain joins TRBV6-4 and TRBJ1-6; D not resolved. Germline V lookup: CDR1 MRHNA, CDR2 SNTAGT. CDR3 length equals 13 residues. Trimming left V 4 bases short and J 6 bases short, with 7 bases between. The CDR3 DNA reads as TGTGCCAGCAGTGCGCTCCTTAATTCACCCCTCCACTTT. Residues: CASSALLNSPLHF.

This clonotype was counted a few times. The chain joins TRBV20-1 to TRBJ2-1; weak D call: TRBD2 (7 bases). Germline lookup yields CDR1 DFQATT and CDR2 SNEGSKA (reference sequence). This CDR3 region has 16 residues. V lost 5 bases and J 0 bases, leaving 17 bases between the germline ends. The CDR3 DNA follows: TGCAGTGCTGGGGGTGCGGGGGCCTTCTCCTACAATGAGCAGTTCTTC. Residues: CSAGGAGAFSYNEQFF.